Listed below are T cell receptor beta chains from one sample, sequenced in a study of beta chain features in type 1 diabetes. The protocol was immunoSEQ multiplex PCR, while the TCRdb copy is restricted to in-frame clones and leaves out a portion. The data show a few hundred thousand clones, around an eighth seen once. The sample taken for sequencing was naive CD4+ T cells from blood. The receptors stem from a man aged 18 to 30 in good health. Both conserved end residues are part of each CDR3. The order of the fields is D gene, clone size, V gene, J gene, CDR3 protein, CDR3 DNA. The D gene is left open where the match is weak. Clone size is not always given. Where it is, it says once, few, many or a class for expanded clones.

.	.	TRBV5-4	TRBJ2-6	CASSLVAHSSGANVLTF	TGTGCCAGCAGCTTGGTTGCCCACAGCTCTGGGGCCAACGTCCTGACTTTC
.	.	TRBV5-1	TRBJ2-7	CASSLGGYEQYF	TGCGCCAGCAGCCTCGGGGGCTACGAGCAGTACTTC
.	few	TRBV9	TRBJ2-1	CASSAPGDGEQFF	TGTGCCAGCAGCGCGCCGGGGGACGGTGAGCAGTTCTTC
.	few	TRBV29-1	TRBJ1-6	CSVAAGVSSPLHF	TGCAGCGTTGCGGCAGGGGTTTCTTCACCCCTCCACTTT
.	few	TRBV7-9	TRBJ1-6	CASSLVPAGSSPLHF	TGTGCCAGCAGCTTAGTTCCGGCGGGCTCTTCACCCCTCCACTTT
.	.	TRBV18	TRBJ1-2	CASSPSAGVDGYTF	TGTGCCAGCTCACCTTCAGCAGGGGTGGATGGCTACACCTTC
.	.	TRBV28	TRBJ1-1	CASPTATEAFF	TGTGCCAGCCCCACAGCCACTGAAGCTTTCTTT
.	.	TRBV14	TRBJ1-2	CASSQRVEVSGYTF	TGTGCCAGCAGCCAACGGGTTGAGGTCTCGGGCTACACCTTC
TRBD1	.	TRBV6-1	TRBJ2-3	CASSEYRTGEDTQYF	TGTGCCAGCAGTGAATACAGGACAGGGGAAGATACGCAGTATTTT
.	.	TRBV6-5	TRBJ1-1	CASRRQPSLNTEAFF	TGTGCCAGCAGGCGACAGCCATCTTTGAACACTGAAGCTTTCTTT
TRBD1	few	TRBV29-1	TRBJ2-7	CSVEDMGQGGSYEQYF	TGCAGCGTTGAAGACATGGGACAGGGTGGCTCCTACGAGCAGTACTTC
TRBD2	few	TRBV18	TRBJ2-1	CASSPPAQAGGPFF	TGTGCCAGCTCACCACCGGCCCAGGCGGGAGGACCGTTCTTC
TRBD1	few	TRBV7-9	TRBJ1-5	CASSMGQGGFQPQHF	TGTGCCAGCAGCATGGGACAGGGAGGGTTTCAGCCCCAGCATTTT
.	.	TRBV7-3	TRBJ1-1	CASSLGVTTEAFF	TGTGCCAGCAGCCTGGGAGTCACGACTGAAGCTTTCTTT
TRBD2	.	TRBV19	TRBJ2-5	CASRGGSQETQYF	TGTGCCAGTAGGGGCGGGAGCCAAGAGACCCAGTACTTC
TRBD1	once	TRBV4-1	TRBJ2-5	CASSPKAGDRGSLETQYF	TGCGCCAGCAGCCCTAAGGCAGGGGACAGGGGGTCTTTGGAGACCCAGTACTTC
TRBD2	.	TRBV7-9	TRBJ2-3	CASSGTSGSIPTDTQYF	TGTGCCAGCAGCGGGACTAGCGGGAGTATTCCCACAGATACGCAGTATTTT
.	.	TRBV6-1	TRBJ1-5	CASKGPGRSRQPQHF	TGTGCCAGCAAAGGCCCCGGCAGGTCGCGTCAGCCCCAGCATTTT
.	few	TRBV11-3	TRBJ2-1	CASSGANYNEQFF	TGTGCCAGCAGCGGGGCTAACTACAATGAGCAGTTCTTC
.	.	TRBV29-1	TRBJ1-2	CSVIELTLNYGYTF	TGCAGCGTAATCGAGCTAACTCTTAACTATGGCTACACCTTC
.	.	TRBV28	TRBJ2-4	CASWEVAKNIQYF	TGTGCCAGCTGGGAGGTAGCCAAAAACATTCAGTACTTC
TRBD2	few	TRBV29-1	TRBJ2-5	CSVDLSSGGPKTQYF	TGCAGCGTTGATTTGTCGAGCGGGGGTCCCAAGACCCAGTACTTC
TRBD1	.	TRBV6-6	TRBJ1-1	CASSDTGGGDTEAFF	TGTGCCAGCAGCGACACAGGGGGCGGCGACACTGAAGCTTTCTTT
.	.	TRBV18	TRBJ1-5	CASSPPNNQPQHF	TGTGCCAGCTCACCACCTAACAATCAGCCCCAGCATTTT
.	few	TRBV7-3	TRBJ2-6	CASSLRGSGANVLTF	TGTGCCAGCAGCTTACGGGGGTCTGGGGCCAACGTCCTGACTTTC